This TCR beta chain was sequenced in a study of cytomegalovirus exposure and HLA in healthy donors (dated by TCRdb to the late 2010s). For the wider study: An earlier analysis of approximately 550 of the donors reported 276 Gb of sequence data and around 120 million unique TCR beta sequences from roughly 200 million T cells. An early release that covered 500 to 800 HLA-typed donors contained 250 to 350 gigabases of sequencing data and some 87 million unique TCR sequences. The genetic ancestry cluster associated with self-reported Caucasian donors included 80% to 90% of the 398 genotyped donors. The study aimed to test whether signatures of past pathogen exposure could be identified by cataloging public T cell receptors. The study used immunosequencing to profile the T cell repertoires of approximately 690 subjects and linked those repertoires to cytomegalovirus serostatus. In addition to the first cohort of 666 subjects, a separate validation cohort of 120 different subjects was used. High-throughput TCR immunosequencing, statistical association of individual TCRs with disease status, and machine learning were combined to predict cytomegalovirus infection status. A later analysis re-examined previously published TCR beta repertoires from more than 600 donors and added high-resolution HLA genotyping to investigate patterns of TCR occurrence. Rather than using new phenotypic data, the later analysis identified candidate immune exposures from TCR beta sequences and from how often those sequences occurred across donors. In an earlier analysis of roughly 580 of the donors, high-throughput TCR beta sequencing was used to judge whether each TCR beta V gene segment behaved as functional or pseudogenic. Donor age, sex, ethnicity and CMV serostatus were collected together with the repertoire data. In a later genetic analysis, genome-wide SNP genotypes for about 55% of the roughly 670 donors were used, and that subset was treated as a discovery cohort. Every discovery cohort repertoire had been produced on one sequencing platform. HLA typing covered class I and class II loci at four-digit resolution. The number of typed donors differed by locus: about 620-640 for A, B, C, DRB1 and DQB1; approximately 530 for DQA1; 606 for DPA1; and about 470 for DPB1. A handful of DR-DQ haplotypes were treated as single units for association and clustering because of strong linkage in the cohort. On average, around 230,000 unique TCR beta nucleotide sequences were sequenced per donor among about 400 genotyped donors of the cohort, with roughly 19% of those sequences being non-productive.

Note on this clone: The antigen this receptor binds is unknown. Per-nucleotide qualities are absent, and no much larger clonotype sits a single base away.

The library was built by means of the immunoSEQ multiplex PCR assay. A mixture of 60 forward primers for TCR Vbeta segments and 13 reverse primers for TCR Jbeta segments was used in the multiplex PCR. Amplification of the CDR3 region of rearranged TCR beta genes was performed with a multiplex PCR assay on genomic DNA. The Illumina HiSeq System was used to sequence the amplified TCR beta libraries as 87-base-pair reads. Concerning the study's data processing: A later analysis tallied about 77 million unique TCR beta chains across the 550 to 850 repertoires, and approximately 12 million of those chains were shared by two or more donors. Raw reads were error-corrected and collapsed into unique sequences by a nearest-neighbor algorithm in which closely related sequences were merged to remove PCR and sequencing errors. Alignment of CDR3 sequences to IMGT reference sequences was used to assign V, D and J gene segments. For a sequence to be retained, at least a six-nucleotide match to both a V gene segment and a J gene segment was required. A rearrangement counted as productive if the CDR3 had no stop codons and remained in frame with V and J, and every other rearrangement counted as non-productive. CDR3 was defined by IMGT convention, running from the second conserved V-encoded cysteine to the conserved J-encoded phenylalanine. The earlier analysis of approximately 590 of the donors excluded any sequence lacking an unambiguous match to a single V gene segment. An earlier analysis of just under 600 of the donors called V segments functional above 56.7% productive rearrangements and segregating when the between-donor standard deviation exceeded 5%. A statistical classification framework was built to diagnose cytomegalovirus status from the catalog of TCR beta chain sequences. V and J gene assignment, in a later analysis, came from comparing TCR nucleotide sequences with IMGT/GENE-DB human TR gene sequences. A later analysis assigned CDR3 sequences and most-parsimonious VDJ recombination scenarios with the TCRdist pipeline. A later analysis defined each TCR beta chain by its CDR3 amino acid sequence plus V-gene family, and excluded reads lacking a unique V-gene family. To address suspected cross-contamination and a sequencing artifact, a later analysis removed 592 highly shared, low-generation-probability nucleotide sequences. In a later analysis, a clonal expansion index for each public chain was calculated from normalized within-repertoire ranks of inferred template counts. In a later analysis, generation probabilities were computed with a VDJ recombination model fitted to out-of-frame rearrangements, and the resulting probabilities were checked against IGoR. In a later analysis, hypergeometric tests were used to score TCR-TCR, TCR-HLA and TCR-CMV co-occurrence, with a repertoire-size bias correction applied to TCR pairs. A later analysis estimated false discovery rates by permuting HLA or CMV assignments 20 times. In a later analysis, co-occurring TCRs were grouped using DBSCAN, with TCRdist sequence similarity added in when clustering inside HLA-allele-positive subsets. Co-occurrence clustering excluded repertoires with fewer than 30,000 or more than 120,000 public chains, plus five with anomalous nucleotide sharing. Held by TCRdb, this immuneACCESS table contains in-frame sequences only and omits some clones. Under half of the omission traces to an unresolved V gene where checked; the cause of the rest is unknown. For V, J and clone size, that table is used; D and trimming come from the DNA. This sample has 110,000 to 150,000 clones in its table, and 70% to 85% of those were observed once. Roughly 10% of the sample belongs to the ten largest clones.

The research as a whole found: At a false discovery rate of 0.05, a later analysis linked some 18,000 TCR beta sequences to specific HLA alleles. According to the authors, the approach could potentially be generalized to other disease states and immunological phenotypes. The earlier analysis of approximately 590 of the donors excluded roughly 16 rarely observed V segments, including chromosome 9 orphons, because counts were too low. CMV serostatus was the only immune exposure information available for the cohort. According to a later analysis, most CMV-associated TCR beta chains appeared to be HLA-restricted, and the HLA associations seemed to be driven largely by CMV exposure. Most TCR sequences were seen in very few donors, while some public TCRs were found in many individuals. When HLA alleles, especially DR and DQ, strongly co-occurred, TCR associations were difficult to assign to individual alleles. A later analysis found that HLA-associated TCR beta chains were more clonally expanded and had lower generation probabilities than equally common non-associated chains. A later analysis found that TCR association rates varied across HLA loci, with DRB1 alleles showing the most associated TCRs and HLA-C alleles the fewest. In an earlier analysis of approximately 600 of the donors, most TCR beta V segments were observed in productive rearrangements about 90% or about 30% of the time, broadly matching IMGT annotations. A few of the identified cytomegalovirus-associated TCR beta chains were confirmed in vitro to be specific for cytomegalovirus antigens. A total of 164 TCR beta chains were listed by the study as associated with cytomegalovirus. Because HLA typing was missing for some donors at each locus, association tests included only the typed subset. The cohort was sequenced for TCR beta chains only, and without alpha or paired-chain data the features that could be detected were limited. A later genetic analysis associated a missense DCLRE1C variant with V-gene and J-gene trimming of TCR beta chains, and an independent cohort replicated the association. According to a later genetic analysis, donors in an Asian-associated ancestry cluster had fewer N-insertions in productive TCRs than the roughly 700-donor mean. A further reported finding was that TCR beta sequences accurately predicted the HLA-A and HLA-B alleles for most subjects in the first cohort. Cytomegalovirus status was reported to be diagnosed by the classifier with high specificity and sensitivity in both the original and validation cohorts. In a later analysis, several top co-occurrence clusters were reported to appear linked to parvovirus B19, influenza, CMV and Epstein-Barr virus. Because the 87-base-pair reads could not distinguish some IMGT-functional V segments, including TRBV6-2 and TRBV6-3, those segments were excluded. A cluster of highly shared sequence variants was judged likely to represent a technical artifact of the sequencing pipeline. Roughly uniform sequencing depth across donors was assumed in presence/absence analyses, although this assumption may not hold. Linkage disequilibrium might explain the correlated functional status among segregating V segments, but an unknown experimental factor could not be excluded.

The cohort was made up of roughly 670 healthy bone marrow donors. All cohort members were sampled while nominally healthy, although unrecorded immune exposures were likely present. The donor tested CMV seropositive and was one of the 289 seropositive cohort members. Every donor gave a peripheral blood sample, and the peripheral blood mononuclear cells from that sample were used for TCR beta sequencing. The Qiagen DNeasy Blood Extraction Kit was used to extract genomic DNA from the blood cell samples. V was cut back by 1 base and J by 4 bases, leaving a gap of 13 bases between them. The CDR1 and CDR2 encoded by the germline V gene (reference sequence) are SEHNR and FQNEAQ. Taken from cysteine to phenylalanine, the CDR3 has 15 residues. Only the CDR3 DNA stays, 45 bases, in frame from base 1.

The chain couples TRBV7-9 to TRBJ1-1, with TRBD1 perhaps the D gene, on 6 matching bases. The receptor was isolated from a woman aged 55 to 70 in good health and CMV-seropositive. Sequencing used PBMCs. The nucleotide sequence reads TGTGCCAGCAGCTTAGGAACAGGGCGCGTCACTGAAGCTTTCTTT. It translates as CASSLGTGRVTEAFF. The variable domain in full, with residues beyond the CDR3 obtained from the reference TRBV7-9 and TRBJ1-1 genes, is DTGVSQNPRHKITKRGQNVTFRCDPISEHNRLYWYRQTLGQGPEFLTYFQNEAQLEKSRLLSDRFSAERPKGSFSTLEIQRTEQGDSAMYLCASSLGTGRVTEAFFGQGTRLTVV.